This T cell receptor beta chain was profiled in a study of T cells after yellow fever vaccination (dated by TCRdb to 2018 to 2020). For the wider study: Libraries from fractions with low cell numbers were prepared with the SMART-Seq v4 Ultra Low Input RNA kit. Two healthy male donors made up the cohort, one aged 18 to 29 years and the other aged 30 to 40 years. Blood was drawn at multiple timepoints before and after primary and secondary immunization, with bulk PBMC replicates and cell subsets isolated. To follow T-cell clones before and after both primary and booster YFV17D yellow fever vaccination, bulk TCR alpha and beta repertoires underwent longitudinal sequencing.

This clonotype was counted between two and nine times. Its antigen is currently not known. One base away there is no much larger clone; base qualities are not given. From the cysteine through the phenylalanine, the CDR3 covers 11 amino acids. The only DNA kept is the CDR3, 33 bases in frame from the first base. The germline V gene encodes CDR1 LGHDT and CDR2 YNNKEL (reference sequence). The trim is 8 bases for V and 5 bases for J, with a gap of 10 bases between the germline ends. The investigation overall reported the following: Compared with the primary T-cell response, the secondary T-cell response was faster but weaker, reaching its peak on day 5 rather than on day 15. Because the study included only a couple of donors, the extent to which the findings can be generalized is limited. A small share of clonotypes occurred in both CD4 and CD8 compartments, likely arising from convergent recombination. After the booster, most of the clones that had expanded following primary vaccination were detected again (about 95% of CD4 and 80% to 90% of CD8), which suggests that memory was broadly maintained. Computational filtering was required because FACS-sorted repertoires could contain abundant contaminating clonotypes from the bulk population.

This specimen's treatment or condition label, interpreted: live attenuated yellow fever vaccine strain. At every blood-draw timepoint, two biological replicates of bulk PBMCs were collected. PBMCs were isolated from peripheral blood using a standard Ficoll-Paque protocol. TriZol was used to extract RNA from bulk PBMCs, CD4 and CD8 fractions, and dextramer-positive and dextramer-negative fractions. TCR cDNA was synthesized by 5'RACE template switching, which introduced a universal primer site and unique molecular identifiers. Priming for cDNA synthesis came from both the TCR alpha and TCR beta constant segments. Library amplification involved two PCR steps, and the second step added sample barcodes and sequencing adapters. Libraries were sequenced on Illumina HiSeq 2500 (2x100 bp) or NovaSeq (2x150 bp). The authors' analysis ran thus. MIGEC handled demultiplexing of reads and collapsing into UMI consensus sequences, while MiXCR performed V(D)J alignment. Vaccine-responding clonotypes were identified with edgeR using replicate PBMC samples, with FDR below 0.01 and a log2 fold change above 5 up to day 15 being required. Each bulk clonotype received a CD4 or CD8 identity based on whether the sequenced CD4 or CD8 repertoire contained that clonotype at higher abundance. TCRdb reprocessed the public reads (quality trimming at Q25 with fastp, clone calling with MiXCR) and kept in-frame beta chains. Rows with a matching CDR3 protein are joined into one entry that keeps the most common DNA and genes. It is TCRdb's table, rather than the study itself, that gives the V and J calls and clone size. Within this sample are 620,000 or so distinct CDR3 sequences, with approximately 13% of them counted one time only. Clones ranked in the top ten supply around 14% of the sample.

The sample here was PBMCs, taken on the day of the yellow fever booster vaccination. Here the chain combines TRBV3-1 and TRBJ2-7; too little of a D gene remains to name it. The clonotype was recovered from a man aged 25 to 40 who received the YFV17D yellow fever vaccine. The CDR3 has the sequence CASRKGNEQYF. The DNA reads as follows: TGTGCCAGCCGGAAAGGGAACGAGCAGTACTTC.